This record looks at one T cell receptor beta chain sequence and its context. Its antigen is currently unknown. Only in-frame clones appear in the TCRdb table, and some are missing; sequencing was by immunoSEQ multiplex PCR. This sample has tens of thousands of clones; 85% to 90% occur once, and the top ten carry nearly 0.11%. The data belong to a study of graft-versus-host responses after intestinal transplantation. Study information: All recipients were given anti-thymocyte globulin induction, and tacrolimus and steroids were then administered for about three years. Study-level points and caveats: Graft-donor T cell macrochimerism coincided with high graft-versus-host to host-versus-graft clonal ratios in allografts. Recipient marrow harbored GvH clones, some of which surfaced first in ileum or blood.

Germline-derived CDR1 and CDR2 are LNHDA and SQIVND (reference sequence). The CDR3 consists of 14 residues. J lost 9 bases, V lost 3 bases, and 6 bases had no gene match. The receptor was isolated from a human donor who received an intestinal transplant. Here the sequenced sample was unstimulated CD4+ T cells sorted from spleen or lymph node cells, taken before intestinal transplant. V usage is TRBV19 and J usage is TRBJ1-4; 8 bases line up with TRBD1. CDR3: CASSMQPGGQKLFF. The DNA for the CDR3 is TGTGCCAGTAGTATGCAGCCAGGGGGCCAAAAACTGTTTTTT.